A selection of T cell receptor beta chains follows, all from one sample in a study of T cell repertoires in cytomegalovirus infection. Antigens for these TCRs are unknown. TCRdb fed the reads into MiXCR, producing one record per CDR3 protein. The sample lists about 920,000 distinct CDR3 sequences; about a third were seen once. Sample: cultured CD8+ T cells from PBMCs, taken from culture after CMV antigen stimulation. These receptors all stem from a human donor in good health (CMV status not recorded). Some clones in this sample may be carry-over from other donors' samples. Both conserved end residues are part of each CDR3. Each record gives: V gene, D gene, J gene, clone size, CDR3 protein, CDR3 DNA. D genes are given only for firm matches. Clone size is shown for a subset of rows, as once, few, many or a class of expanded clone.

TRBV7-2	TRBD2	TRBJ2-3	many	CASSLVVRGGPGTDTQYF	TGTGCCAGCAGCTTAGTCGTTCGGGGGGGCCCGGGCACAGATACGCAGTATTTT
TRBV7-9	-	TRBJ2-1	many	CASSPSSGTPGYNEQFF	TGTGCCAGCAGCCCGTCCTCCGGGACACCCGGATACAATGAGCAGTTCTTC
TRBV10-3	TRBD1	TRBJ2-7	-	CATSGTGGVYEQYF	TGTGCCACCAGCGGGACAGGGGGCGTCTACGAGCAGTACTTC
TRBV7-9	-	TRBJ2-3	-	CASSFGETDTQYF	TGTGCCAGCAGCTTTGGTGAAACAGATACGCAGTATTTT
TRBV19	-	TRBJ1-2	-	CASSIAGGINYGYTF	TGTGCCAGTAGTATCGCTGGCGGGATTAACTATGGCTACACCTTC
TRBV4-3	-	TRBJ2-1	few	CASSQTSWAEQFF	TGCGCCAGCAGCCAAACTAGCTGGGCTGAGCAGTTCTTC
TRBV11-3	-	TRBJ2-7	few	CASSLGSRPHEQYF	TGTGCCAGCAGCTTAGGCTCACGTCCCCACGAGCAGTACTTC
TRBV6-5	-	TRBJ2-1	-	CASSYEGGPYYNEQFF	TGTGCCAGCAGTTACGAGGGGGGGCCCTACTACAATGAGCAGTTCTTC
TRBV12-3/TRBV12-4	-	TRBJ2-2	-	CASSLRSQGLGELFF	TGTGCCAGCAGTTTACGGTCCCAGGGGCTTGGGGAGCTGTTTTTT
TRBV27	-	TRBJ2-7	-	CASMILGGFYEQYF	TGTGCCAGCATGATACTTGGGGGGTTCTACGAGCAGTACTTC
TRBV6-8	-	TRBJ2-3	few	CASSPLIDTQYF	TGTGCCAGCAGTCCCCTAATAGATACGCAGTATTTT
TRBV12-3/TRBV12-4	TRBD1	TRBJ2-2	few	CASSLDRQGNTGELFF	TGTGCCAGCAGTTTGGACAGACAGGGTAACACCGGGGAGCTGTTTTTT
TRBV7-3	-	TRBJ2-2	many	CASSWGRGTGELFF	TGTGCCAGCAGCTGGGGAAGGGGCACCGGGGAGCTGTTTTTT
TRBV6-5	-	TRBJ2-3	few	CASSSGPNWYGYTDTQYF	TGTGCCAGCAGCTCCGGTCCGAATTGGTATGGATACACAGATACGCAGTATTTT
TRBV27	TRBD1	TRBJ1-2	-	CASSLYQGVHGYTF	TGTGCCAGCAGTTTATACCAGGGGGTCCATGGCTACACCTTC
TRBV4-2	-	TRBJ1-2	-	CASSAGLGDYGYTF	TGTGCCAGCAGCGCAGGGTTAGGAGACTATGGCTACACCTTC
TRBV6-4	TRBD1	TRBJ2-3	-	CASSDGTGDTDTQYF	TGTGCCAGCAGTGACGGGACAGGGGACACAGATACGCAGTATTTT
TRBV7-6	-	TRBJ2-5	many	CASSFETGQTDQYF	TGTGCCAGCAGCTTCGAGACCGGGCAAACGGACCAGTACTTC
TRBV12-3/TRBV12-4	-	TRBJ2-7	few	CASSTRVGIDEQYF	TGTGCCAGCAGCACAAGGGTTGGTATCGACGAGCAGTACTTC
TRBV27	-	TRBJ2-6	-	CASGQSNVLTF	TGTGCCAGCGGGCAGAGTAACGTCCTGACTTTC
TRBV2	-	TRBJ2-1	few	CASSEDTSYNEQFF	TGTGCCAGCAGTGAAGATACTTCCTACAATGAGCAGTTCTTC
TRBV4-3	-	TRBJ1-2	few	CASSQGSGAYGYTF	TGCGCCAGCAGCCAAGGATCGGGGGCCTATGGCTACACCTTC
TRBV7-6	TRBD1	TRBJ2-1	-	CASSSKRRDRGPYNEQFF	TGTGCCAGCAGTTCGAAAAGGCGGGACAGGGGTCCCTACAATGAGCAGTTCTTC
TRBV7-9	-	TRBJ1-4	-	CASSPQVRVNEKLFF	TGTGCCAGCAGCCCCCAAGTCAGAGTTAATGAAAAACTGTTTTTT
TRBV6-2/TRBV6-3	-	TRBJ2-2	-	CASRIPFRTTNTGELFF	TGTGCCAGCAGAATACCTTTCCGGACAACGAACACCGGGGAGCTGTTTTTT
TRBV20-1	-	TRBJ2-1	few	CSAGGGSYNEQFF	TGCAGTGCTGGTGGGGGCTCCTACAATGAGCAGTTCTTC
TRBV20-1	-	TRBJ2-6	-	CSATPVQGGSGANVLTF	TGCAGTGCTACCCCTGTCCAGGGGGGCTCTGGGGCCAACGTCCTGACTTTC
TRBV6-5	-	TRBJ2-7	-	CASSYDSLYEQYF	TGTGCCAGCAGTTACGACAGCCTCTACGAGCAGTACTTC
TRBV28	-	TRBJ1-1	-	CASKSGRPSNEAFF	TGTGCCAGTAAGTCGGGACGGCCGTCAAATGAAGCTTTCTTT
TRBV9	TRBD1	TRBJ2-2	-	CASSVPGTGAGELFF	TGTGCCAGCAGCGTCCCCGGGACAGGGGCCGGGGAGCTGTTTTTT
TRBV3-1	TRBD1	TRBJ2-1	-	CASSPGQGPTNEQFF	TGTGCCAGCAGCCCGGGACAGGGTCCCACAAATGAGCAGTTCTTC
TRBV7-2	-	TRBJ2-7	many	CASSSGPVTYEQYF	TGTGCCAGCAGCTCCGGTCCGGTTACCTACGAGCAGTACTTC
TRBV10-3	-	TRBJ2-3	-	CAISGGTLDSTDTQYF	TGTGCCATCAGTGGTGGGACGCTGGACTCCACAGATACGCAGTATTTT
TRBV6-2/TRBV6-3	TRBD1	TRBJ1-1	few	CASSYPSGGTEAFF	TGTGCCAGCAGTTATCCCTCAGGGGGCACTGAAGCTTTCTTT
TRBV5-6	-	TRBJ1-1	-	CASRLDLGPNTEAFF	TGTGCCAGCAGATTGGACCTGGGACCGAACACTGAAGCTTTCTTT
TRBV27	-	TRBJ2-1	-	CASSLGSFGEQFF	TGTGCCAGCAGTTTAGGTAGCTTTGGTGAGCAGTTCTTC
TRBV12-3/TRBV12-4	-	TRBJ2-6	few	CASRDSRALSGANVLTF	TGTGCCAGCAGGGACAGCCGGGCTCTCTCTGGGGCCAACGTCCTGACTTTC
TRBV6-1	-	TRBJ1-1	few	CASSEAYTEAFF	TGTGCCAGCAGTGAAGCCTACACTGAAGCTTTCTTT
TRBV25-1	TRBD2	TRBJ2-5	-	CASSEYWRGEETQYF	TGTGCCAGCAGTGAATATTGGCGGGGGGAAGAGACCCAGTACTTC
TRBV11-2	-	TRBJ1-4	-	CASSLRISGNEKLFF	TGTGCCAGCAGCTTGCGTATAAGCGGTAATGAAAAACTGTTTTTT
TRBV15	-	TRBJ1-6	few	CATSTRASNSPLHF	TGTGCCACCAGCACTCGGGCCTCAAATTCACCCCTCCACTTT
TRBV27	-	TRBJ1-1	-	CANSLARGYEAFF	TGTGCCAACAGTTTAGCCAGGGGATATGAAGCTTTCTTT
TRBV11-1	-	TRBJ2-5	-	CVSSLGGQETQYF	TGTGTCAGCAGCTTAGGAGGCCAAGAGACCCAGTACTTC
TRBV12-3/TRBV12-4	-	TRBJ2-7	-	CASSTGISYEQYF	TGTGCCAGCAGCACCGGGATCTCCTACGAGCAGTACTTC
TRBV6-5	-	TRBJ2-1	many	CASSFGPYNEQFF	TGTGCCAGCAGTTTCGGACCCTACAATGAGCAGTTCTTC
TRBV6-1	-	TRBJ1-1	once	CASSWDLLNTEAFF	TGTGCCAGCAGTTGGGACCTACTGAACACTGAAGCTTTCTTT
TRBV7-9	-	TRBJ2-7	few	CASSTGGVSSYEQYF	TGTGCCAGCAGTACCGGAGGGGTGAGCTCCTACGAGCAGTACTTC
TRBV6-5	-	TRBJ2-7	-	CASSYSSPESYEQYF	TGTGCCAGCAGTTACTCAAGTCCGGAGTCCTACGAGCAGTACTTC
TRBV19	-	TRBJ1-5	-	CASSPGPQVGDQHF	TGTGCCAGTAGTCCCGGGCCCCAGGTAGGAGATCAGCATTTT
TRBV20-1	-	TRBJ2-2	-	CSAKQLNTGELFF	TGCAGTGCTAAGCAACTGAACACCGGGGAGCTGTTTTTT
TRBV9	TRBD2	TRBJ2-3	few	CASSEGTSGAASTDTQYF	TGTGCCAGCAGCGAAGGGACTAGCGGAGCCGCTAGCACAGATACGCAGTATTTT
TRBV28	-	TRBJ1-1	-	CASSLARPLNTEAFF	TGTGCCAGCAGTCTCGCCCGCCCCTTGAACACTGAAGCTTTCTTT
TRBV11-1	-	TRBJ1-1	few	CASNWDSMNTEAFF	TGTGCCAGCAACTGGGACTCTATGAACACTGAAGCTTTCTTT
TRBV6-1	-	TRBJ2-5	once	CASSYIIGLQETQYF	TGTGCCAGCAGTTATATAATTGGTTTGCAAGAGACCCAGTACTTC
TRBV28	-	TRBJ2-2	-	CASTRREIDRKQTGELFF	TGTGCCAGCACGAGAAGGGAAATAGACAGGAAACAAACCGGGGAGCTGTTTTTT
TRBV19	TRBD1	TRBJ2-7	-	CASGTGTTYEQYF	TGTGCCAGTGGGACAGGGACAACCTACGAGCAGTACTTC
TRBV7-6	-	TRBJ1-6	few	CASSPRHRVGGSPLHF	TGTGCCAGCAGCCCCAGGCACAGGGTAGGAGGGTCACCCCTCCACTTT
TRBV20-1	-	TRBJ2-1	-	CSARDGHSAYNEQFF	TGCAGTGCTAGAGATGGACATTCGGCCTACAATGAGCAGTTCTTC
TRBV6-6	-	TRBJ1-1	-	CASVDTEAFF	TGTGCCAGCGTTGACACTGAAGCTTTCTTT